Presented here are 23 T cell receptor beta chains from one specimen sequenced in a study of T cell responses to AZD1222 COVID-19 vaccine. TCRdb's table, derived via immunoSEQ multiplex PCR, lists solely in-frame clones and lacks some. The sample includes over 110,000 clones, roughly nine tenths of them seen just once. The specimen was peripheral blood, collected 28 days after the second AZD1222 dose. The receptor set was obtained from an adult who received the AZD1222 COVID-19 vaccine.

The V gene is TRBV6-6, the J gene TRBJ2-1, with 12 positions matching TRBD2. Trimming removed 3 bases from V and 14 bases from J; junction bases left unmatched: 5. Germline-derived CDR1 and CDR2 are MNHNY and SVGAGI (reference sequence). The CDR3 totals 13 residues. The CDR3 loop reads CASSYGLAGPEFF. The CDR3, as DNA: TGTGCCAGCAGTTATGGACTAGCGGGACCGGAGTTCTTC.

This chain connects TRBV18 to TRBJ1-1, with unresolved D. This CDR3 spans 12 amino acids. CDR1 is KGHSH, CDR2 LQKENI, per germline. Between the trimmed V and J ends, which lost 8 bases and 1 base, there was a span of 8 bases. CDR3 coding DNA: TGTGCCAGCCTTGATGGGAACACTGAAGCTTTCTTT. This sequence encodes CASLDGNTEAFF.

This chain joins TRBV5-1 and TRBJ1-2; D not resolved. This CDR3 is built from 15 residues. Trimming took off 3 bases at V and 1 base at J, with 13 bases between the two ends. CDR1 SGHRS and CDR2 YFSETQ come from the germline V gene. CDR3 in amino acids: CASSSGVDINYGYTF. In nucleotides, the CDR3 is TGCGCCAGCAGCTCGGGCGTGGATATTAACTATGGCTACACCTTC.

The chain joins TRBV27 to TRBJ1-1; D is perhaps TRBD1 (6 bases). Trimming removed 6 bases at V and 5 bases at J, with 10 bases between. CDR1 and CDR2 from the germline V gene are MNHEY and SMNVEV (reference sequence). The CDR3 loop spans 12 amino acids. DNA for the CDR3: TGTGCCAGCAGCAGAACAGGGACTGAAGCTTTCTTT. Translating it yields CASSRTGTEAFF.

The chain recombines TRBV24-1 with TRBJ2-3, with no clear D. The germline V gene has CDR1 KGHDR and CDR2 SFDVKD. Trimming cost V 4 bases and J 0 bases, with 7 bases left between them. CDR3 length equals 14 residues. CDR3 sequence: CATSDWSSTDTQYF. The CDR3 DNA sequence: TGTGCCACCAGTGACTGGAGTAGCACAGATACGCAGTATTTT.

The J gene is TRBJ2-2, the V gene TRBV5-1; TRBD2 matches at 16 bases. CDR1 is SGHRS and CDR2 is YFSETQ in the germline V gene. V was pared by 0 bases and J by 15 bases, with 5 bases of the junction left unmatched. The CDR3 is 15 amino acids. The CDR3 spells CASSLDGTSGRAVFF. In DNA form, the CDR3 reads TGCGCCAGCAGCTTGGATGGGACTAGCGGGAGGGCGGTGTTTTTT.

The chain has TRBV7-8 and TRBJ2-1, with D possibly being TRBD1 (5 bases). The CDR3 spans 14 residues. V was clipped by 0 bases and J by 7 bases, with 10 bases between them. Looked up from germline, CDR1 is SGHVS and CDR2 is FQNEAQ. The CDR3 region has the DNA TGTGCCAGCAGCTTAGCCGGTCAGGGAAATGAGCAGTTCTTC. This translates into CASSLAGQGNEQFF.

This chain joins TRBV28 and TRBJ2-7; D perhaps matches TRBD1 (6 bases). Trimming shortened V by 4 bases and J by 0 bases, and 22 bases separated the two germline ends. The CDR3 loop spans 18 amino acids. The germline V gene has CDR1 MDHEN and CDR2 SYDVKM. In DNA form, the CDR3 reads TGTGCCAGCAGTTCCGAACCTCTGGACAGCCAACACTCCTACGAGCAGTACTTC. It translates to CASSSEPLDSQHSYEQYF.

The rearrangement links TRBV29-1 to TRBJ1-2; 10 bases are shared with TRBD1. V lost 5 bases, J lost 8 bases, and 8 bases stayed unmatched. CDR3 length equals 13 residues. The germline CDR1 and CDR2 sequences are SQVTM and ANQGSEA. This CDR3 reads CSVRDRGSHGYTF. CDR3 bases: TGCAGCGTTAGGGACAGGGGATCCCACGGCTACACCTTC.

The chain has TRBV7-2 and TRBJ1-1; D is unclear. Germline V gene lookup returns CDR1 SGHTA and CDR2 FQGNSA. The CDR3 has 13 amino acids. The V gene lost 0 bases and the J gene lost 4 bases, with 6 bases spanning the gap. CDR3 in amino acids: CASSLAVGTEAFF. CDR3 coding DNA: TGTGCCAGCAGCTTAGCCGTTGGCACTGAAGCTTTCTTT.

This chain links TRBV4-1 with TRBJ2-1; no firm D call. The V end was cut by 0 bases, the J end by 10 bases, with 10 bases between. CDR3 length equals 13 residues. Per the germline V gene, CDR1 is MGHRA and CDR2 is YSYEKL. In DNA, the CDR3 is TGCGCCAGCAGCCAAGATCAGATCAGAGAGCAGTTCTTC. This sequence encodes CASSQDQIREQFF.

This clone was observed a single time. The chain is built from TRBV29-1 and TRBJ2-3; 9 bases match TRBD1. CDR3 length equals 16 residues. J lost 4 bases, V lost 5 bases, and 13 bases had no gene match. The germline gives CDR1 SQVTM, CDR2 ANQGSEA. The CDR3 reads CSVSMAGQGYADTQYF. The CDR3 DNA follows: TGCAGCGTTTCCATGGCGGGACAGGGATACGCAGATACGCAGTATTTT.

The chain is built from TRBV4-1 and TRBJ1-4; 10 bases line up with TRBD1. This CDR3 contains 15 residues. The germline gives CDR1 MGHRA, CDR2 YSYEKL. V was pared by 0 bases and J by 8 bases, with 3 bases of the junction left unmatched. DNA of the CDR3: TGCGCCAGCAGCCAAGATCGACAGGGGGCGGAAAAACTGTTTTTT. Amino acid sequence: CASSQDRQGAEKLFF.

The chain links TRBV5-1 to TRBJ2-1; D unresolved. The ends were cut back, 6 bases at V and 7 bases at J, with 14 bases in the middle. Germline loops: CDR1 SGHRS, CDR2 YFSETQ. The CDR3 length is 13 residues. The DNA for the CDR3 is TGCGCCAGCATCGTCGACGGTGGTAATGAGCAGTTCTTC. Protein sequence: CASIVDGGNEQFF.

CDR3 sequence (DNA): TGTGCCAGCAGCTCGGAAACTAACTATGGCTACACCTTC. Translated: CASSSETNYGYTF. The chain uses TRBV5-8 and TRBJ1-2; no clear D gene. This CDR3 is 13 amino acids long. CDR1 is SGHTS, CDR2 YDEGEE, per germline. Deletions cut 3 bases from V and 0 bases from J, with 6 bases between.

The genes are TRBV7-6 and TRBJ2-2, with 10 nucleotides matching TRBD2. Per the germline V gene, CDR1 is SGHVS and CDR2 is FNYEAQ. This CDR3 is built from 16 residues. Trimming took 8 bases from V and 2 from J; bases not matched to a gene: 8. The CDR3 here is CASHSSGRPNTGELFF. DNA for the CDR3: TGTGCCAGCCATTCTAGCGGGAGACCCAACACCGGGGAGCTGTTTTTT. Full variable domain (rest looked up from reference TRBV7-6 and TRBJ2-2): GAGVSQSPRYKVTKRGQDVALRCDPISGHVSLYWYRQALGQGPEFLTYFNYEAQQDKSGLPNDRFSAERPEGSISTLTIQRTEQRDSAMYRCASHSSGRPNTGELFFGEGSRLTVL.

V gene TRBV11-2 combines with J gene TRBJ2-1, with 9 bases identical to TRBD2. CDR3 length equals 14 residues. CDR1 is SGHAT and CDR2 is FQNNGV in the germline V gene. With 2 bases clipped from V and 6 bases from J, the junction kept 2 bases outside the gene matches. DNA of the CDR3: TGTGCCAGCAGCTTAAGCGGGAGGACCAATGAGCAGTTCTTC. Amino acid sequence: CASSLSGRTNEQFF.

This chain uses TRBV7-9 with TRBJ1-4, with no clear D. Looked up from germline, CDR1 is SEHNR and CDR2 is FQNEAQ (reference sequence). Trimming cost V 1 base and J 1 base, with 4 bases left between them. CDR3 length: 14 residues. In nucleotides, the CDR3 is TGTGCCAGCAGCTTAGGGGGAACTAATGAAAAACTGTTTTTT. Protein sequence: CASSLGGTNEKLFF.

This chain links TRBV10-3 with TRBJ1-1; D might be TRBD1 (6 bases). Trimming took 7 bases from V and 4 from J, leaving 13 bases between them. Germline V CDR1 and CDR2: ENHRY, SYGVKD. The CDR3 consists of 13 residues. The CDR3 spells CAITLGGGTEAFF. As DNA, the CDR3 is TGTGCCATCACCTTAGGAGGGGGCACTGAAGCTTTCTTT.

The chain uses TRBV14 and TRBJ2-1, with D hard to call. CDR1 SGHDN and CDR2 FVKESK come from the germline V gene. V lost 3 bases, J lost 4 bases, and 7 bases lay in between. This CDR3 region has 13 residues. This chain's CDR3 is CASSHIGYNEQFF. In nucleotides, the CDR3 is TGTGCCAGCAGCCATATAGGTTACAATGAGCAGTTCTTC.

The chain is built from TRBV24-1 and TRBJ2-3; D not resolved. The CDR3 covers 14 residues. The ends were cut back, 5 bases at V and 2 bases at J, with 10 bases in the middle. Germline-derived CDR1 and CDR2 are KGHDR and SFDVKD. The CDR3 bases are TGTGCCACCAGTGGTGCGATACCCACAGATACGCAGTATTTT. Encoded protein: CATSGAIPTDTQYF.

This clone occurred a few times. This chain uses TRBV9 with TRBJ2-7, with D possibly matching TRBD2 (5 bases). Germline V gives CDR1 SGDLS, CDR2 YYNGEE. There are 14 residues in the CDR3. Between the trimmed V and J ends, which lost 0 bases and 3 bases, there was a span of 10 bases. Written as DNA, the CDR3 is TGTGCCAGCAGCGTAGTCCCCACTAGCTACGAGCAGTACTTC. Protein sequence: CASSVVPTSYEQYF. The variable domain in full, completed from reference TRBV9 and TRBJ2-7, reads DSGVTQTPKHLITATGQRVTLRCSPRSGDLSVYWYQQSLDQGLQFLIQYYNGEERAKGNILERFSAQQFPDLHSELNLSSLELGDSALYFCASSVVPTSYEQYFGPGTRLTVT.

The CDR3 sequence: CASSPFPHTEAFF. As DNA, the CDR3 is TGTGCCAGCAGCCCCTTCCCCCACACTGAAGCTTTCTTT. The chain recombines TRBV9 with TRBJ1-1; D unresolved. Germline CDR1 reads SGDLS; CDR2 reads YYNGEE. The CDR3 is made up of 13 amino acids. V lost 4 bases, J lost 3 bases, and 10 bases lay in between.